The rows below give T cell receptor beta chains drawn from one sample of a study of T-cell reconstitution after alpha-beta-depleted transplantation in children. TCRdb used MiXCR to reprocess the PCR reads, holding one entry per CDR3 protein. The table includes about 900,000 distinct CDR3 sequences, roughly 31% detected once. This specimen consisted of PBMCs, mostly from graft donor cells, obtained 360 days after TCRalphabeta/CD19-depleted stem cell transplant. The receptors were sampled from a boy less than two years old who had a stem cell transplant for SCID, so the T cells may come from the graft donor. CDR3s include the opening cysteine and the closing phenylalanine or tryptophan. A D gene is named only where the DNA matches it firmly. Where a row states a size, it is once, few, many or the class of an expanded clone; other rows omit it.

J gene,clone size,D gene,V gene,CDR3 protein,CDR3 DNA
TRBJ2-7,NA,NA,TRBV6-1,CASSPQATYYEQYF,TGTGCCAGCAGCCCGCAGGCAACTTACTACGAGCAGTACTTC
TRBJ2-3,few,TRBD1,TRBV5-4,CASSLDRGNTDTQYF,TGTGCCAGCAGCTTAGACAGGGGGAACACAGATACGCAGTATTTT
TRBJ1-6,NA,TRBD1,TRBV27,CASRPVGGPYSPLHF,TGTGCCAGCAGGCCAGTAGGGGGCCCCTATTCACCCCTCCACTTT
TRBJ1-1,NA,NA,TRBV4-3,CASSRLEGGTEAFF,TGCGCCAGCAGCCGATTGGAGGGCGGGACTGAAGCTTTCTTT
TRBJ1-5,few,NA,TRBV21-1,CARRQGGNQPQHF,TGTGCCAGACGACAGGGCGGCAATCAGCCCCAGCATTTT
TRBJ1-5,NA,NA,TRBV6-6,CASSYRTIQPQHF,TGTGCCAGCAGTTACCGGACCATTCAGCCCCAGCATTTT
TRBJ2-3,NA,NA,TRBV20-1,CSARDPWGPTDTQYF,TGCAGTGCTAGAGACCCCTGGGGCCCCACAGATACGCAGTATTTT
TRBJ1-4,NA,NA,TRBV3-1,CASSQDPPRGRNEKLFF,TGTGCCAGCAGCCAAGATCCCCCCAGGGGCCGTAATGAAAAACTGTTTTTT
TRBJ2-3,NA,NA,TRBV5-1,CASSRGGGEDTQYF,TGCGCCAGCAGCCGGGGAGGGGGCGAAGATACGCAGTATTTT
TRBJ2-3,NA,TRBD2,TRBV11-2,CASSPGTSGGTSTDTQYF,TGTGCCAGCAGCCCCGGGACTAGCGGGGGCACTAGCACAGATACGCAGTATTTT
TRBJ2-3,NA,TRBD1,TRBV4-2,CASSQVGQGTDTQYF,TGTGCCAGCAGCCAAGTTGGACAGGGCACAGATACGCAGTATTTT
TRBJ1-1,NA,TRBD1,TRBV12-3/TRBV12-4,CASKAGGATEAFF,TGTGCCAGCAAGGCAGGGGGTGCCACTGAAGCTTTCTTT
TRBJ2-1,few,NA,TRBV5-1,CASSPGSPGSDEQFF,TGCGCCAGCAGCCCAGGGTCCCCAGGGAGCGATGAGCAGTTCTTC
TRBJ2-1,few,TRBD1,TRBV10-3,CAMGQGLAYNEQFF,TGTGCCATGGGACAGGGTTTGGCCTACAATGAGCAGTTCTTC
TRBJ2-5,NA,TRBD1,TRBV29-1,CSVRTGGRETQYF,TGCAGCGTACGGACAGGGGGCCGGGAGACCCAGTACTTC
TRBJ2-4,NA,NA,TRBV20-1,CSAAEQGRGGIQYF,TGCAGTGCTGCCGAACAGGGTCGAGGGGGCATTCAGTACTTC
TRBJ2-5,many,TRBD2,TRBV12-3/TRBV12-4,CASRPSLLAGQETQYF,TGTGCCAGCAGGCCCTCTTTACTAGCGGGGCAAGAGACCCAGTACTTC
TRBJ1-1,few,NA,TRBV5-1,CASSLAPSTTEAFF,TGCGCCAGCAGCTTGGCGCCCAGCACCACTGAAGCTTTCTTT
TRBJ1-4,NA,NA,TRBV12-3/TRBV12-4,CASSSWAIQGGEKLFF,TGTGCCAGCAGTTCCTGGGCGATACAGGGAGGTGAAAAACTGTTTTTT
TRBJ2-5,few,TRBD2,TRBV20-1,CSARTLLAGDPGGETQYF,TGCAGTGCTAGGACCCTCCTAGCGGGGGATCCGGGTGGGGAGACCCAGTACTTC
TRBJ1-2,NA,TRBD1,TRBV7-9,CASSLLQGTRGYTF,TGTGCCAGCAGCTTATTACAGGGGACGCGAGGCTACACCTTC
TRBJ1-4,NA,NA,TRBV12-3/TRBV12-4,CASSRDPLGREKLFF,TGTGCCAGCAGCCGAGATCCGCTGGGGCGAGAAAAACTGTTTTTT
TRBJ1-6,few,TRBD1,TRBV5-1,CASSWGTSGQGVLSPLHF,TGCGCCAGCAGCTGGGGGACCTCGGGACAGGGTGTCCTGTCACCCCTCCACTTT
TRBJ2-7,NA,NA,TRBV5-1,CASSLAAGSYSSYEQYF,TGCGCCAGCAGCTTGGCCGCGGGCAGCTATAGCTCCTACGAGCAGTACTTC
TRBJ1-4,NA,NA,TRBV5-5,CASSLGAPTNEKLFF,TGTGCCAGCAGCTTGGGAGCTCCAACTAATGAAAAACTGTTTTTT
TRBJ2-1,few,TRBD2,TRBV4-2,CASSQVASGYSYNEQFF,TGTGCCAGCAGCCAAGTGGCTAGCGGTTACTCCTACAATGAGCAGTTCTTC
TRBJ2-7,NA,NA,TRBV20-1,CSAPQGKQYF,TGCAGTGCGCCCCAGGGGAAGCAGTACTTC
TRBJ2-3,NA,NA,TRBV5-1,CASSFQATDTQYF,TGCGCCAGCAGCTTCCAAGCCACAGATACGCAGTATTTT
TRBJ2-3,once,TRBD2,TRBV3-1,CASCQVLTSPSGGGSDTQYF,TGTGCCAGCTGCCAAGTATTAACATCCCCTAGCGGGGGGGGCAGTGATACGCAGTATTTT
TRBJ2-2,NA,NA,TRBV10-1,CALLEDTGELFF,TGCGCCTTGTTAGAGGACACCGGGGAGCTGTTTTTT
TRBJ2-1,NA,NA,TRBV2,CASSEGVMQAPYNEQFF,TGTGCCAGCAGTGAGGGCGTAATGCAAGCGCCGTACAATGAGCAGTTCTTC
TRBJ2-5,NA,TRBD1,TRBV5-1,CASSLPQGAAETQYF,TGCGCCAGCAGCTTGCCACAGGGGGCGGCAGAGACCCAGTACTTC
TRBJ2-1,NA,NA,TRBV2,CASSEGPNSYNEQFF,TGTGCCAGCAGTGAGGGCCCAAATTCCTACAATGAGCAGTTCTTC
TRBJ1-1,NA,TRBD1,TRBV12-3/TRBV12-4,CASSSILDRGNTEAFF,TGTGCCAGCAGTTCAATATTGGACAGGGGGAACACTGAAGCTTTCTTT
TRBJ2-5,NA,NA,TRBV20-1,CSASPGGPGETQYF,TGCAGTGCTAGCCCCGGGGGGCCTGGAGAGACCCAGTACTTC
TRBJ2-6,NA,NA,TRBV4-1,CASRLGSSGANVLTF,TGCGCCAGCAGATTAGGGAGCTCTGGGGCCAACGTCCTGACTTTC
TRBJ1-1,few,NA,TRBV6-6,CASMWVRNTEAFF,TGTGCCAGCATGTGGGTTCGGAACACTGAAGCTTTCTTT
TRBJ2-2,NA,NA,TRBV6-2/TRBV6-3,CASSITRGKGELFF,TGTGCCAGCAGCATTACAAGGGGAAAAGGGGAGCTGTTTTTT
TRBJ2-1,many,TRBD2,TRBV6-2/TRBV6-3,CASSRLAGGDEQFF,TGTGCCAGCAGTCGACTAGCGGGGGGGGATGAGCAGTTCTTC
TRBJ2-1,few,TRBD2,TRBV4-2,CASSPGWAGVNEQFF,TGTGCCAGCAGCCCGGGATGGGCGGGGGTCAATGAGCAGTTCTTC
TRBJ2-1,few,TRBD1,TRBV2,CASSTDRGKQFF,TGTGCCAGCAGCACTGACAGGGGTAAGCAGTTCTTC
TRBJ2-5,NA,TRBD2,TRBV27,CASSLTFPWTSAETQYF,TGTGCCAGCAGTTTAACCTTCCCTTGGACTAGCGCGGAGACCCAGTACTTC
TRBJ2-1,few,NA,TRBV25-1,CASTQVGDPHNEQFF,TGTGCCAGCACCCAGGTGGGGGACCCTCACAATGAGCAGTTCTTC
TRBJ2-3,NA,TRBD2,TRBV28,CGSLGGGNTDTQYF,TGTGGCAGCCTTGGGGGGGGGAACACAGATACGCAGTATTTT
TRBJ2-3,NA,TRBD2,TRBV28,CASKAGGPTDTQYF,TGTGCCAGCAAGGCGGGGGGGCCCACAGATACGCAGTATTTT
TRBJ2-1,few,NA,TRBV6-2/TRBV6-3,CASSYLFTSSYNEQFF,TGTGCCAGCAGTTACTTATTTACCAGCTCCTACAATGAGCAGTTCTTC
TRBJ1-1,NA,NA,TRBV6-2/TRBV6-3,CASSSPRRMNTEAFF,TGTGCCAGCAGCTCTCCTCGTCGTATGAACACTGAAGCTTTCTTT
TRBJ2-5,NA,NA,TRBV12-3/TRBV12-4,CASSSEWETQYF,TGTGCCAGCAGTTCCGAGTGGGAGACCCAGTACTTC